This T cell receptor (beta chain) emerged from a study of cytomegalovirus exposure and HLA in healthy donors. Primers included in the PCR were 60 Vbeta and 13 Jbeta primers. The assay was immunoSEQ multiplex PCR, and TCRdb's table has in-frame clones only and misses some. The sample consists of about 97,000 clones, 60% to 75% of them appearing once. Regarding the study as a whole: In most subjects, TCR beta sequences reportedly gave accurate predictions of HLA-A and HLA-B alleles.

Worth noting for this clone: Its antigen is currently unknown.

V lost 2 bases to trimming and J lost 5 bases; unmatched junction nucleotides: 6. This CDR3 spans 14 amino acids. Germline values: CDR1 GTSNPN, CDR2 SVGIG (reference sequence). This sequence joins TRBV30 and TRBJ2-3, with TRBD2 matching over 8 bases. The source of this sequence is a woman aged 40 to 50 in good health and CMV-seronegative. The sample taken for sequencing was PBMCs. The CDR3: CAWSPGGAIDTQYF. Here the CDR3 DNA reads TGTGCCTGGAGTCCCGGGGGGGCAATAGATACGCAGTATTTT.